This T cell receptor (beta chain) was sequenced during a study of blood T cell repertoires in COVID-19. Study context: Sources were T cells, B-cell-depleted T cells, or PBMCs; the material itself was cDNA or gDNA.

There are 16 residues in the CDR3. V was pared by 4 bases and J by 7 bases, with 11 bases of the junction left unmatched. CDR1 and CDR2 (germline): SGHRS, YFSETQ. Assay used: immunoSEQ multiplex PCR; TCRdb lists only in-frame clones, some missing. The sample records some 160,000 clones, more than 85% being singletons. The clonotype comes from a woman aged 80 or over with COVID-19, enrolled during active disease. The sequencing sample was made of peripheral blood. The chain carries TRBV5-1 and TRBJ1-6, with TRBD1 matching 7 bases. CDR3 sequence reads: CASSLQTGLTNSPLHF. The CDR3 DNA sequence: TGCGCCAGCAGCCTCCAGACAGGGCTCACAAATTCACCCCTCCACTTT.